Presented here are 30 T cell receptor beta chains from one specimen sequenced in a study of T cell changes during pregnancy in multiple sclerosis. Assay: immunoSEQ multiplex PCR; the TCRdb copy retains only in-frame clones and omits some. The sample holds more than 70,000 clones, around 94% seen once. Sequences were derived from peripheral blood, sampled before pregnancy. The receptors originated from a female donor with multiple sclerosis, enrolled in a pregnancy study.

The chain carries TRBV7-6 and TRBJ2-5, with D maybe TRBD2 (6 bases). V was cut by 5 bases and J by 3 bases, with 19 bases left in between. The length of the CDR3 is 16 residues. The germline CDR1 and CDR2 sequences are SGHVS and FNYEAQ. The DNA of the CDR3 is TGTGCCAGCAGCGGCGGCTGGATGGGAGGTGAAGAGACCCAGTACTTC. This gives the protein CASSGGWMGGEETQYF.

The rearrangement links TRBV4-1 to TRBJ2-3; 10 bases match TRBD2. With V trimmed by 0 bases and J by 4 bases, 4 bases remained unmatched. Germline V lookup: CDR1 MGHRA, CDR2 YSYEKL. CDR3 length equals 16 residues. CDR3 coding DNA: TGCGCCAGCAGCCAAGAGGGCCTAGCGGGAGCAGATACGCAGTATTTT. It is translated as CASSQEGLAGADTQYF.

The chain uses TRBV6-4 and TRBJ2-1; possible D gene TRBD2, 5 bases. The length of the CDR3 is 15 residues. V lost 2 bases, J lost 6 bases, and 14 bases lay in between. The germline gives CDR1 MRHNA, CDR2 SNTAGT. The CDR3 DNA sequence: TGTGCCAGCAGTGACCTAAGCGGTACCAGCAATGAGCAGTTCTTC. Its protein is CASSDLSGTSNEQFF.

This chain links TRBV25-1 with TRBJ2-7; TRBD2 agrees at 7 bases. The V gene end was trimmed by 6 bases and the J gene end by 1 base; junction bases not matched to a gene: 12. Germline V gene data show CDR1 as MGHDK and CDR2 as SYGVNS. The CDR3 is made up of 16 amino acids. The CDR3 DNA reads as TGTGCCAGCAGCCCGAACCCGGGACTATCTTCCTACGAGCAGTACTTC. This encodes CASSPNPGLSSYEQYF.

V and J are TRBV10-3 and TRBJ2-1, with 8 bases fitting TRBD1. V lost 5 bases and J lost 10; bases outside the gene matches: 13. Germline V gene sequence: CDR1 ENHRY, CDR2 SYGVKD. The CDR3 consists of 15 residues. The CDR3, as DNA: TGTGCCATCAGTAACCGGACAGGGTCTTATGGGGAGCAGTTCTTC. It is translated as CAISNRTGSYGEQFF.

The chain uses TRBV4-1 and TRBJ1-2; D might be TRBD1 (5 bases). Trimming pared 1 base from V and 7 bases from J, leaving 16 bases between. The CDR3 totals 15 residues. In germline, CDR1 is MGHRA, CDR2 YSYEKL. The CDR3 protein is CASSQVEGPGSGYTF. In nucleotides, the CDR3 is TGCGCCAGCAGCCAAGTGGAGGGGCCGGGTTCTGGCTACACCTTC.

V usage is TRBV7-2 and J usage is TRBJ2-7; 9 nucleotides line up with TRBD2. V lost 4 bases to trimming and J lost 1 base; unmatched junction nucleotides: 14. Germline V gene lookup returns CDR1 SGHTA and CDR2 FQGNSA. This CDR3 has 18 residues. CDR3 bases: TGTGCCAGCAGCTCACGCGGTTTGGGACTAGCCCTTTCCTACGAGCAGTACTTC. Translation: CASSSRGLGLALSYEQYF.

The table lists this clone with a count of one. The CDR3 here is CASSLSAQSSYNEQFF. The CDR3 nucleotides are TGTGCCAGCAGCTTATCTGCACAGTCCTCCTACAATGAGCAGTTCTTC. The chain recombines TRBV7-3 with TRBJ2-1; D is uncertain. V was shortened by 2 bases and J by 0 bases, with 11 bases between the two germline ends. This CDR3 region has 16 residues. Germline CDR1 and CDR2: SGHTA and FQGTGA.

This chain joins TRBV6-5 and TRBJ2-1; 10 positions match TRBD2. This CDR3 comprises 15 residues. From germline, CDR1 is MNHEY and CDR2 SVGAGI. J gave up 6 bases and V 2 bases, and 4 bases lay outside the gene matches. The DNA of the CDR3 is TGTGCCAGCAGTTACCAGGCTAGCGGGAGCAATGAGCAGTTCTTC. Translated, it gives CASSYQASGSNEQFF.

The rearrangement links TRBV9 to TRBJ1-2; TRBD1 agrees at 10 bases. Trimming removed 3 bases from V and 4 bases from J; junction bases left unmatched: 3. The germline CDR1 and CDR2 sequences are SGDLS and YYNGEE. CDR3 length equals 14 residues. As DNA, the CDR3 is TGTGCCAGCAGCGGGACAGGGGGTGTCTATGGCTACACCTTC. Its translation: CASSGTGGVYGYTF.

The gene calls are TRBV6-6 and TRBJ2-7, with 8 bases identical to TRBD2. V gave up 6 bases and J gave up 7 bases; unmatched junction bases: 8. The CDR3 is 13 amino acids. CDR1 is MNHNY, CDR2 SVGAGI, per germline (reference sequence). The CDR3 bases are TGTGCCAGCAGGTCCAACTTAGCGGGAGAGCAGTACTTC. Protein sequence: CASRSNLAGEQYF.

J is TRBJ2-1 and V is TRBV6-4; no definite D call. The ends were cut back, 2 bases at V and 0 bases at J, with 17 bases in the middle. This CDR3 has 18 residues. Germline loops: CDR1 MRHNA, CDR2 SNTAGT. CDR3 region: CASSDALKRESSYNEQFF. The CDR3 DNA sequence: TGTGCCAGCAGTGACGCTTTAAAGCGTGAAAGCTCCTACAATGAGCAGTTCTTC.

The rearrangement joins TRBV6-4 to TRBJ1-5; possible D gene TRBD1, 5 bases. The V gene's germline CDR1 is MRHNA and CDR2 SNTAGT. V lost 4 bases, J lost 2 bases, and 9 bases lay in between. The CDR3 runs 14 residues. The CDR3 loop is CASSAGGGNQPQHF. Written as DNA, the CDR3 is TGTGCCAGCAGTGCCGGGGGAGGCAATCAGCCCCAGCATTTT.

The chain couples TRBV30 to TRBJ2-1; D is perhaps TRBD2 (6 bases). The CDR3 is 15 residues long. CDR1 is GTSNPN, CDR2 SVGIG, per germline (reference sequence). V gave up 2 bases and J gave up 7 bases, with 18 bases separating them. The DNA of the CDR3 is TGTGCCTGGAGTCCCGGGACTCCCTTGGGGAATGAGCAGTTCTTC. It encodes CAWSPGTPLGNEQFF.

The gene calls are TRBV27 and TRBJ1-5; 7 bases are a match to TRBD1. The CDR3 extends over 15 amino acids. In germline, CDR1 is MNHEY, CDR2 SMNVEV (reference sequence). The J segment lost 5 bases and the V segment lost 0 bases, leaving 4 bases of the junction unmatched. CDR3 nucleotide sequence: TGTGCCAGCAGTTTATCACAGGGGAATCATCAGCCCCAGCATTTT. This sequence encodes CASSLSQGNHQPQHF.

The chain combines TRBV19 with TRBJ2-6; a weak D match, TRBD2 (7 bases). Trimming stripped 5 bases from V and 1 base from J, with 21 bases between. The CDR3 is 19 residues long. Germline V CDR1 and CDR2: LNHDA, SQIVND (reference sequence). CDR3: CASSANREGKESGANVLTF. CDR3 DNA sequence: TGTGCCAGTAGTGCGAACAGGGAGGGAAAGGAATCTGGGGCCAACGTCCTGACTTTC.

The DNA of the CDR3 is TGTGCCAGCAGCCCCAGCGGGGTATCCGGGGAGCTGTTTTTT. It codes for CASSPSGVSGELFF. The rearrangement uses TRBV14 and TRBJ2-2, with 7 bases identical to TRBD2. The V gene's germline CDR1 is SGHDN and CDR2 FVKESK. J was trimmed by 6 bases and V by 4 bases; bases with no gene match: 5. The CDR3 is made up of 14 amino acids.

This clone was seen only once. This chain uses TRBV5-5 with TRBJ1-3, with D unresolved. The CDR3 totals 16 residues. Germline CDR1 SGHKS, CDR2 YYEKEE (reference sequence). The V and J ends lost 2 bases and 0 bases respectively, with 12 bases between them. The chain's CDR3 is CASSFEEGVSGNTIYF. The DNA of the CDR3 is TGTGCCAGCAGCTTTGAGGAGGGTGTCTCTGGAAACACCATATATTTT.

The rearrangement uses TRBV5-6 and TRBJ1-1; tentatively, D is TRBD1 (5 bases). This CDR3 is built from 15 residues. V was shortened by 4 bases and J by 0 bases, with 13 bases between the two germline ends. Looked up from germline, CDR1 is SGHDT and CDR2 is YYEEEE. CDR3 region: CASSPTNRLNTEAFF. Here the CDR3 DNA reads TGTGCCAGCAGCCCCACGAACAGGCTGAACACTGAAGCTTTCTTT.

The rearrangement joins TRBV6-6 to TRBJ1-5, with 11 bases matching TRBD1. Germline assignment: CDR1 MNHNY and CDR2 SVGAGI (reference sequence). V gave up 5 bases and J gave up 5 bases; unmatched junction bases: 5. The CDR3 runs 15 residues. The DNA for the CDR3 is TGTGCCAGCAGTCTCCGGGGACAGGGGGATCAGCCCCAGCATTTT. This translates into CASSLRGQGDQPQHF.

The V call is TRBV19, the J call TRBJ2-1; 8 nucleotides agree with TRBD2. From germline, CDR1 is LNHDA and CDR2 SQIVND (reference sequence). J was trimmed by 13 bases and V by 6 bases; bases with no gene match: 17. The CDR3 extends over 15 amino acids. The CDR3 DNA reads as TGTGCCAGTAGCAACCAGCCGGGACTAGTAAGACATCAGTTCTTC. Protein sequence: CASSNQPGLVRHQFF.

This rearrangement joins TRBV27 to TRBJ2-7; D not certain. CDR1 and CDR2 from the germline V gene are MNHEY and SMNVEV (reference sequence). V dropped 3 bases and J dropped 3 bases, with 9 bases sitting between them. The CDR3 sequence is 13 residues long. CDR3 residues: CASSLATGYEQYF. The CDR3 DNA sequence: TGTGCCAGCAGTTTGGCGACTGGCTACGAGCAGTACTTC.

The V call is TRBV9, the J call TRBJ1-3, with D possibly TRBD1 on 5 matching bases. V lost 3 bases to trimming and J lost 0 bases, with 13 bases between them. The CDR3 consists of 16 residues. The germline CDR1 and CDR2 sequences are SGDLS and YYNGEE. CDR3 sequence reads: CASSASTAHSGNTIYF. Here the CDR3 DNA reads TGTGCCAGCAGCGCCTCGACAGCGCACTCTGGAAACACCATATATTTT.

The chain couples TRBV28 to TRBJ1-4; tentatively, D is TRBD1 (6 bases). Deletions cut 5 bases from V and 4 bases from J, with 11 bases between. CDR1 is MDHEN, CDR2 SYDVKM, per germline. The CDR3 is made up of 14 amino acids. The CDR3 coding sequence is TGTGCCAGCAGTCTGACAGGACGTAATGAAAAACTGTTTTTT. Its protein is CASSLTGRNEKLFF.

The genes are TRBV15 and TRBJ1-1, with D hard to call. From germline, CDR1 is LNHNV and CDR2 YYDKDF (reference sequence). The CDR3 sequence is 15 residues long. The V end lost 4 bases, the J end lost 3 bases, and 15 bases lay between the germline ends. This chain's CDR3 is CATSTRGISHTEAFF. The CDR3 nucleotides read TGTGCCACCAGCACCCGAGGAATCTCCCACACTGAAGCTTTCTTT.

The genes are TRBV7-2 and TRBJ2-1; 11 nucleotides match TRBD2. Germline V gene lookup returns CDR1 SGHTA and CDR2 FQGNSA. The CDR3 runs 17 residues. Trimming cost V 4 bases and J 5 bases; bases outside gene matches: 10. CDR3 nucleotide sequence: TGTGCCAGCAGCTCTACTAGCGGGAGAGGGGGCAACAATGAGCAGTTCTTC. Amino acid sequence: CASSSTSGRGGNNEQFF.

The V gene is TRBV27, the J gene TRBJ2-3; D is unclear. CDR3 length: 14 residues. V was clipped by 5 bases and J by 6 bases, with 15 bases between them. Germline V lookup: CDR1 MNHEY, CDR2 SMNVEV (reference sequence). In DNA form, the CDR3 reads TGTGCCAGCAGTCCCGGGTCCCTTTTGGATACGCAGTATTTT. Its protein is CASSPGSLLDTQYF.

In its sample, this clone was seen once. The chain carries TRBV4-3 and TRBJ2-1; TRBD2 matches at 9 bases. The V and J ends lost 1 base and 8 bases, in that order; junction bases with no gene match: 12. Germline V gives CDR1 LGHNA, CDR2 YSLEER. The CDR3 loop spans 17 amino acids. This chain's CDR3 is CASSQGGLAGSEYEQFF. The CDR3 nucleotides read TGCGCCAGCAGCCAAGGCGGCCTAGCGGGATCGGAGTATGAGCAGTTCTTC.

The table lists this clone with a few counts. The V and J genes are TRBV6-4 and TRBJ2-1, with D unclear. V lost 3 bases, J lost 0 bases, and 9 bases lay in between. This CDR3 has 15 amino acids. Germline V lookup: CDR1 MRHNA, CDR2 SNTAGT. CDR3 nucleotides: TGTGCCAGCAGTGAGTCCCCGAGCTCCTACAATGAGCAGTTCTTC. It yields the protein CASSESPSSYNEQFF.

The CDR3 loop reads CASSSEGGSYTF. The CDR3 DNA reads TGTGCCAGCAGTTCCGAGGGGGGGAGCTACACCTTC. The gene calls are TRBV11-2 and TRBJ1-2, with D perhaps matching TRBD1 (6 bases). This CDR3 comprises 12 residues. Trimming stripped 6 bases from V and 9 bases from J, with 14 bases between. From germline, CDR1 is SGHAT and CDR2 FQNNGV.